Below are 20 T cell receptor beta chains sequenced from a single sample in a study of blood T cell repertoires in COVID-19. Data came from immunoSEQ multiplex PCR; TCRdb stores just in-frame clones and leaves some out. The table includes more than 150,000 clones, approximately 87% detected once. Specimen: peripheral blood. The receptors were sampled from a woman between 65 and 79 years old with acute or convalescent COVID-19.

This clone appeared a single time. The chain employs TRBV27 and TRBJ2-3; 13 nucleotides align to TRBD2. The germline V gene has CDR1 MNHEY and CDR2 SMNVEV (reference sequence). Losses at the gene ends were 0 bases for V and 4 bases for J; bases not matched to a gene: 4. CDR3 size: 17 residues. The CDR3 region is CASSLSRLAGGADTQYF. CDR3 in DNA: TGTGCCAGCAGTTTATCCCGACTAGCGGGGGGCGCAGATACGCAGTATTTT.

The sample holds a few counts of this clone. CDR3 DNA sequence: TGTGCCAGCAGTGAAAGACAGGGGGAGACCCAGTACTTC. It translates to CASSERQGETQYF. This rearrangement joins TRBV2 to TRBJ2-5; 8 nucleotides agree with TRBD1. The junction had 1 base not matched to a gene; V was cut back by 2 bases and J by 5 bases. Germline V gene sequence: CDR1 SNHLY, CDR2 FYNNEI. This CDR3 is built from 13 residues.

In its sample, this clone was seen once. The chain employs TRBV7-2 and TRBJ1-6, with a tentative D call TRBD1 (5 bases). The CDR3 consists of 15 residues. V was clipped by 3 bases and J by 8 bases, with 14 bases between them. The V gene's germline CDR1 is SGHTA and CDR2 FQGNSA. CDR3 residues: CASSFRDSLDSPLHF. The CDR3 coding sequence is TGTGCCAGCAGCTTCCGGGACTCCTTGGATTCACCCCTCCACTTT.

This clone was observed a single time. This chain joins TRBV4-2 and TRBJ2-1; TRBD2 matches at 12 bases. V trimming: 1 base; J trimming: 7 bases; junction bases outside the gene matches: 8. The CDR3 length is 17 residues. CDR1 is LGHNA, CDR2 YNFKEQ, per germline. CDR3 protein: CASSQGSSGGAGNEQFF. The CDR3 DNA is TGTGCCAGCAGCCAAGGATCTAGCGGGGGGGCCGGGAATGAGCAGTTCTTC.

This clone was recorded a few times. V gene TRBV5-1 combines with J gene TRBJ1-1, with no clear D. The V gene's germline CDR1 is SGHRS and CDR2 YFSETQ. The CDR3 is made up of 13 amino acids. V was pared by 1 base and J by 1 base, with 5 bases between. The CDR3 spells CASSLSRNTEAFF. As DNA, the CDR3 is TGCGCCAGCAGCTTGAGCCGGAACACTGAAGCTTTCTTT.

The V gene is TRBV25-1, the J gene TRBJ2-2; D is perhaps TRBD1 (5 bases). CDR3 size: 13 residues. Germline V gives CDR1 MGHDK, CDR2 SYGVNS. The V end lost 7 bases, the J end lost 6 bases, and 12 bases lay between the germline ends. The CDR3 is CASNGQAPGELFF. CDR3 nucleotides: TGTGCCAGCAACGGACAAGCACCCGGGGAGCTGTTTTTT.

This chain connects TRBV6-2 or TRBV6-3 to TRBJ2-1; D might be TRBD2 (5 bases). V was shortened by 2 bases and J by 7 bases, with 12 bases between the two germline ends. Germline assignment: CDR1 MNHEY and CDR2 SVGEGT. This CDR3 has 14 amino acids. CDR3 region: CASSYVRDINEQFF. The CDR3 bases are TGTGCCAGCAGTTACGTCCGGGATATAAATGAGCAGTTCTTC.

CDR3 nucleotide sequence: TGTGCCAGCAGATCCGGGACAGGGTTAAACAATGAGCAGTTCTTC. This translates into CASRSGTGLNNEQFF. The chain uses TRBV2 and TRBJ2-1; 9 bases are shared with TRBD1. The CDR3 is 15 amino acids. Looked up from germline, CDR1 is SNHLY and CDR2 is FYNNEI. With V trimmed by 6 bases and J by 5 bases, 8 bases remained unmatched.

The table lists this clone with many counts. The gene calls are TRBV5-5 and TRBJ2-6; TRBD1 might be the D (6 bases). This CDR3 contains 17 residues. The V end lost 0 bases, the J end lost 3 bases, and 13 bases lay between the germline ends. Germline CDR1 is SGHKS and CDR2 is YYEKEE (reference sequence). This chain's CDR3 is CASSLVQGMSGANVLTF. The CDR3 nucleotides read TGTGCCAGCAGCTTGGTGCAGGGGATGAGTGGGGCCAACGTCCTGACTTTC.

This chain joins TRBV7-2 and TRBJ1-4; 8 positions agree with TRBD1. CDR1 is SGHTA, CDR2 FQGNSA, per germline. There are 15 residues in the CDR3. Unmatched junction bases numbered 4, after V lost 1 base and J lost 6 bases. The CDR3 nucleotides are TGTGCCAGCAGCTTAGTCCAGGGGGCATATGAAAAACTGTTTTTT. Translation gives CASSLVQGAYEKLFF.

This chain connects TRBV29-1 to TRBJ2-7; 7 bases are shared with TRBD1. The CDR3 spans 15 residues. Germline CDR1 is SQVTM and CDR2 is ANQGSEA. Trimming at V came to 7 bases and at J to 0 bases, leaving 12 bases not matched to a gene. CDR3 nucleotides: TGCAGCGCCGTGGACAGGACCAGGAGCTCCTACGAGCAGTACTTC. Residues: CSAVDRTRSSYEQYF.

V gene TRBV4-2 combines with J gene TRBJ1-1; D is undetermined. The V gene's germline CDR1 is LGHNA and CDR2 YNFKEQ. CDR3 length: 15 amino acids. Trimming took off 3 bases at V and 0 bases at J, with 11 bases between the two ends. CDR3 protein: CASSQVQAMNTEAFF. The CDR3 bases are TGTGCCAGCAGCCAGGTCCAGGCTATGAACACTGAAGCTTTCTTT.

The V call is TRBV5-4, the J call TRBJ2-1; 10 nucleotides line up with TRBD2. Germline values: CDR1 SGHNT, CDR2 YYREEE (reference sequence). The length of the CDR3 is 15 residues. J gave up 6 bases and V 0 bases, and 3 bases lay outside the gene matches. CDR3 region: CASSLGLAGVNEQFF. The CDR3 nucleotides are TGTGCCAGCAGCTTGGGGCTAGCGGGGGTCAATGAGCAGTTCTTC.

Comment on this clone: The same CDR3 can be traced to other DNA sequences in this sample. This chain links TRBV27 with TRBJ2-5; possible D gene TRBD2, 5 bases. The CDR3 is made up of 14 amino acids. Trimming took 8 bases from V and 5 from J, leaving 18 bases between them. Germline CDR1 is MNHEY and CDR2 is SMNVEV (reference sequence). As DNA, the CDR3 is TGTGCCAGCGCAGCGACGGCCACGGGGGAGACCCAGTACTTC. Its translation is CASAATATGETQYF.

This clone was counted once. The chain links TRBV19 to TRBJ2-2; D unresolved. Germline CDR1 is LNHDA and CDR2 is SQIVND (reference sequence). The CDR3 totals 13 residues. Trimming removed 2 bases from V and 5 bases from J, with 6 bases in between. CDR3 in DNA: TGTGCCAGTAGTATATCCCCGACCGGGGAGCTGTTTTTT. It specifies CASSISPTGELFF.

The rearrangement links TRBV28 to TRBJ1-5; D call uncertain. V lost 3 bases and J 6 bases, leaving 12 bases between the germline ends. Germline assignment: CDR1 MDHEN and CDR2 SYDVKM. The CDR3 loop spans 14 amino acids. The CDR3 region is CASSFDYRGQPQHF. The CDR3 DNA sequence: TGTGCCAGCAGTTTTGACTACAGAGGTCAGCCCCAGCATTTT.

This chain uses TRBV24-1 with TRBJ2-5, with 11 bases aligning to TRBD2. CDR1 and CDR2 (germline): KGHDR, SFDVKD. Trimming cost V 3 bases and J 1 base; bases outside gene matches: 0. This CDR3 has 15 amino acids. The CDR3 here is CATSDTSGGQETQYF. For the CDR3, the DNA is TGTGCCACCAGTGATACTAGCGGGGGCCAAGAGACCCAGTACTTC.

This chain connects TRBV3-1 (or the pseudogene TRBV3-2) to TRBJ1-2; the match to TRBD1 covers 11 bases. Germline CDR1 and CDR2: LGHDT and YNNKEL (reference sequence). The length of the CDR3 is 15 residues. Trimming took 6 bases from V and 4 from J; bases not matched to a gene: 7. The CDR3 DNA is TGTGCCAGCAGGTCCACCGGGACAGGGGGCTATGGCTACACCTTC. Its translation: CASRSTGTGGYGYTF.

This clone was detected once. The genes are TRBV7-8 and TRBJ2-7, with D possibly being TRBD2 (5 bases). V was shortened by 1 base and J by 9 bases, with 13 bases between the two germline ends. This CDR3 spans 13 amino acids. Germline-derived CDR1 and CDR2 are SGHVS and FQNEAQ. Here the CDR3 reads CASSLGPSAGQYF. CDR3 in DNA: TGTGCCAGCAGCTTAGGCCCCTCCGCGGGGCAGTACTTC.

The chain couples TRBV4-3 to TRBJ1-4; maybe TRBD1 (6 bases). This CDR3 region has 17 residues. The germline V gene has CDR1 LGHNA and CDR2 YSLEER. Trimming took off 1 base at V and 4 bases at J, with 16 bases between the two ends. CDR3 sequence (DNA): TGCGCCAGCAGCCAAGGGGGCGGGGGGCGGATTAATGAAAAACTGTTTTTT. Protein: CASSQGGGGRINEKLFF.